The 19 T cell receptor beta chains given below trace back to one sample, sequenced in a study of T-cell reconstitution after alpha-beta-depleted transplantation in children (dated by TCRdb to 2016 to 2017). In the paper's terms, the treatment or condition label means: allogeneic hematopoietic cell transplantation with graft depleted of TCRalphabeta T cells and CD19 B cells. Library construction relied on PCR. Reads for this sample came from an Illumina HiSeq 2500. TCR libraries were prepared with molecular barcoding, using unique molecular identifiers to normalize TCRbeta repertoire quantification. Through fastp at Q25 and MiXCR, TCRdb rebuilt clones from the public reads, retaining in-frame beta chains. Entries are consolidated by CDR3 protein sequence, retaining the most common genes and DNA. For this sample the table gives around 580,000 distinct CDR3 sequences, of which 23% were detected only once. Clones ranked in the top ten supply 11% to 15% of the sample.

The input for sequencing was PBMCs, mostly from graft donor cells, taken 360 days after TCRalphabeta/CD19-depleted stem cell transplant. The origin of the receptors is a boy less than two years old who had a stem cell transplant for acute myeloid leukemia, so the T cells may come from the graft donor.

This clonotype came up a few times. This chain connects TRBV29-1 to TRBJ1-2; 9 bases line up with TRBD1. The V segment lost 4 bases and the J segment 4 bases; nucleotides outside the gene matches: 10. This CDR3 comprises 15 residues. Germline V gene sequence: CDR1 SQVTM, CDR2 ANQGSEA. For the CDR3, the DNA is TGCAGCGTTGGAGCCGGGACAGGGAACGGCTATGGCTACACCTTC. Translating gives CSVGAGTGNGYGYTF.

J is TRBJ1-2 and V is TRBV4-1; D call uncertain. Germline V CDR1 and CDR2: MGHRA, YSYEKL. V dropped 0 bases and J dropped 7 bases, with 15 bases sitting between them. The CDR3 totals 15 residues. The CDR3 here is CASSQEEGSWVGYTF. The CDR3 coding sequence is TGCGCCAGCAGCCAAGAGGAAGGCTCCTGGGTTGGCTACACCTTC.

The gene calls are TRBV6-2 or TRBV6-3 and TRBJ2-1; 7 positions agree with TRBD2. From germline, CDR1 is MNHEY and CDR2 SVGEGT. This CDR3 spans 14 amino acids. With 5 bases clipped from V and 5 bases from J, the junction kept 6 bases outside the gene matches. This chain's CDR3 is CASSMTSFHNEQFF. The DNA of the CDR3 is TGTGCCAGCAGTATGACTAGCTTCCACAATGAGCAGTTCTTC.

The CDR3 bases are TGTGCCAGCAGTTTAGAACAGGGAGGGCAGCCCCAGCATTTT. Translating gives CASSLEQGGQPQHF. This chain connects TRBV28 to TRBJ1-5; a weak D match, TRBD1 (6 bases). Germline V gives CDR1 MDHEN, CDR2 SYDVKM. V was cut by 2 bases and J by 7 bases, with 12 bases left in between. This CDR3 spans 14 amino acids. Full variable domain (outside the CDR3, taken from reference TRBV28 and TRBJ1-5): DVKVTQSSRYLVKRTGEKVFLECVQDMDHENMFWYRQDPGLGLRLIYFSYDVKMKEKGDIPEGYSVSREKKERFSLILESASTNQTSMYLCASSLEQGGQPQHFGDGTRLSIL.

This clonotype was seen a handful of times. The chain joins TRBV20-1 to TRBJ1-5; no clear D gene. The germline V gene encodes CDR1 DFQATT and CDR2 SNEGSKA (reference sequence). The CDR3 consists of 14 residues. Trimming cost V 6 bases and J 4 bases, with 16 bases left between them. CDR3 bases: TGCAGTGCCCATAGAGGACGCAATAATCAGCCCCAGCATTTT. This encodes CSAHRGRNNQPQHF.

This clonotype showed up just a few times. The gene calls are TRBV29-1 and TRBJ1-1, with no clear D. Trimming left V 4 bases short and J 3 bases short, with 6 bases between. This CDR3 is built from 11 residues. Germline assignment: CDR1 SQVTM and CDR2 ANQGSEA. CDR3 nucleotides: TGCAGCGTTGGGGGTGACACTGAAGCTTTCTTT. Translating it yields CSVGGDTEAFF.

This clonotype was detected ten times or more. The CDR3 DNA sequence: TGTGCCAGCAGACCGGACAGGGGTTATGAAAAACTGTTTTTT. Translating it yields CASRPDRGYEKLFF. The V call is TRBV12-3 or TRBV12-4, the J call TRBJ1-4; 9 nucleotides match TRBD1. Losses at the gene ends were 6 bases for V and 6 bases for J; bases not matched to a gene: 5. The CDR3 spans 14 residues.

CDR3 coding DNA: TGTGCCAGCAGCATCCTACGGGGGAGAGGAGATACGCAGTATTTT. This codes for CASSILRGRGDTQYF. The chain carries TRBV7-8 and TRBJ2-3; a possible D gene is TRBD2 (6 bases). CDR1 is SGHVS and CDR2 is FQNEAQ in the germline V gene. The V end lost 5 bases, the J end lost 5 bases, and 17 bases lay between the germline ends. This CDR3 is 15 amino acids long.

The chain recombines TRBV18 with TRBJ1-1; 12 nucleotides agree with TRBD1. Germline CDR1 and CDR2: KGHSH and LQKENI. J gave up 4 bases and V 1 base, and 13 bases lay outside the gene matches. The CDR3 totals 19 residues. The DNA for the CDR3 is TGTGCCAGCTCACCACGGGACAGGGGGCGCCTCATTGTGACCACTGAAGCTTTCTTT. Translation: CASSPRDRGRLIVTTEAFF.

This clonotype was observed at least ten times. V is TRBV12-3 or TRBV12-4 and J is TRBJ1-1; D gene unclear. V was trimmed by 8 bases and J by 5 bases, leaving 9 bases between them. The CDR3 has 11 amino acids. The CDR3 DNA follows: TGTGCCAGCTGTGGTGATACTGAAGCTTTCTTT. It codes for CASCGDTEAFF.

This clonotype was detected ten times or more. The chain combines TRBV12-3 or TRBV12-4 with TRBJ2-1; 10 bases are a match to TRBD1. CDR3 length equals 14 residues. The V and J ends lost 6 bases and 6 bases, in that order; junction bases with no gene match: 5. This chain's CDR3 is CASSPGQGSNEQFF. CDR3 in DNA: TGTGCCAGCAGCCCGGGACAGGGGTCCAATGAGCAGTTCTTC.

The chain uses TRBV28 and TRBJ2-7; tentative D call: TRBD2 (6 bases). V lost 5 bases, J lost 4 bases, and 15 bases lay in between. The CDR3 extends over 14 amino acids. Per the germline V gene, CDR1 is MDHEN and CDR2 is SYDVKM. CDR3 residues: CASSPRLDVYEQYV. The CDR3, as DNA: TGTGCCAGCAGTCCACGACTAGATGTATACGAGCAGTACGTC.

The rearrangement joins TRBV12-3 or TRBV12-4 to TRBJ2-1, with TRBD2 identical over 16 bases. This CDR3 region has 17 residues. V lost 6 bases to trimming and J lost 0 bases; unmatched junction nucleotides: 2. CDR3 bases: TGTGCCAGCAGGGGGACTAGCGGGGGGGACTCCTACAATGAGCAGTTCTTC. Amino acid sequence: CASRGTSGGDSYNEQFF.

Many counts were recorded for this clonotype. The chain couples TRBV4-2 to TRBJ1-1; D is unresolved. This CDR3 region has 13 residues. Trimming pared 3 bases from V and 6 bases from J, leaving 11 bases between. The V gene's germline CDR1 is LGHNA and CDR2 YNFKEQ. CDR3 in amino acids: CASSHVREAEAFF. CDR3 DNA sequence: TGTGCCAGCAGCCATGTGAGGGAGGCTGAAGCTTTCTTT.

This clonotype was counted only a few times. This chain uses TRBV5-6 with TRBJ2-3; TRBD1 or TRBD2 may be the D gene (6 bases each). V was shortened by 0 bases and J by 3 bases, with 11 bases between the two germline ends. The CDR3 covers 15 residues. From germline, CDR1 is SGHDT and CDR2 YYEEEE. The CDR3 is CASSLGGAGTDTQYF. The CDR3 nucleotides read TGTGCCAGCAGCTTGGGGGGGGCTGGGACAGATACGCAGTATTTT.

The V and J genes are TRBV11-2 and TRBJ2-1; the match to TRBD2 covers 10 bases. CDR1 and CDR2 (germline): SGHAT, FQNNGV. V dropped 4 bases and J dropped 6; count of bases not matched to a gene: 15. This CDR3 spans 18 amino acids. The CDR3 bases are TGTGCCAGCAGCTGGAGGAGCGGGGGGGCCAGGAGGGGCAATGAGCAGTTCTTC. The encoded protein is CASSWRSGGARRGNEQFF.

This clonotype was counted only a few times. This chain connects TRBV7-3 to TRBJ1-1; D call uncertain. Germline V gives CDR1 SGHTA, CDR2 FQGTGA. The CDR3 has 14 amino acids. Deletions cut 0 bases from V and 3 bases from J, with 8 bases between. The DNA for the CDR3 is TGTGCCAGCAGCTTAACGTCGGAGGACACTGAAGCTTTCTTT. Encoded protein: CASSLTSEDTEAFF. The whole variable domain, remainder taken from reference TRBV7-3 and TRBJ1-1, is GAGVSQTPSNKVTEKGKYVELRCDPISGHTALYWYRQSLGQGPEFLIYFQGTGAADDSGLPNDRFFAVRPEGSVSTLKIQRTERGDSAVYLCASSLTSEDTEAFFGQGTRLTVV.

This clonotype was seen only a few times. V usage is TRBV7-6 and J usage is TRBJ2-1, with 7 bases that match TRBD2. Per the germline V gene, CDR1 is SGHVS and CDR2 is FNYEAQ. The CDR3 extends over 14 amino acids. V dropped 2 bases and J dropped 6; count of bases not matched to a gene: 4. The CDR3 protein is CASSLKASGNEQFF. DNA for the CDR3: TGTGCCAGCAGCTTAAAGGCTAGCGGCAATGAGCAGTTCTTC. The whole variable domain, filled in from reference TRBV7-6 and TRBJ2-1, reads GAGVSQSPRYKVTKRGQDVALRCDPISGHVSLYWYRQALGQGPEFLTYFNYEAQQDKSGLPNDRFSAERPEGSISTLTIQRTEQRDSAMYRCASSLKASGNEQFFGPGTRLTVL.

The J gene is TRBJ1-2, the V gene TRBV20-1; tentatively, D is TRBD1 (6 bases). CDR3 length equals 14 residues. Germline V gives CDR1 DFQATT, CDR2 SNEGSKA (reference sequence). The CDR3 nucleotides are TGCAGAGCCCAGGAGACAGGTCCTAACTATGGCTACACCTTC. This encodes CRAQETGPNYGYTF.